Below are 3 T cell receptor beta chains sequenced from a single sample in a study of blood T cell repertoires in COVID-19 (dated by TCRdb to the early 2020s). Library generation was performed with the immunoSEQ multiplex PCR assay. TCRdb obtained this table from immuneACCESS and retained in-frame rearrangements with V and J assigned. These tables miss some clones; where compared with another copy, unresolved V genes account for less than half of the shortfall, and the remainder is unexplained. The sample data list 110,000 to 150,000 clones, and 75% to 90% of these were observed just once. 4.3% of the sample belongs to the ten largest clones. Source material: PBMCs or T cells enriched from blood (not recorded which). The receptor set was obtained from a man aged 50 to 60 who had recovered from COVID-19.

With regard to this clone: The junction and the germline gene differ at one end; a read error may be behind it. V usage is TRBV7-7 and J usage is TRBJ2-5, with TRBD2 as a possible D gene (5 bases). CDR3 length: 15 residues. Germline lookup yields CDR1 SSHAT and CDR2 FNYEAQ (reference sequence). CDR3 nucleotide sequence: TGTGCTAGCAGCAGATCTAGCAGCCGGCGGGAGACCCAGTACTTC. Translated, it gives CASSRSSSRRETQYF.

The rearrangement links TRBV9 to TRBJ2-1, with 9 bases aligning to TRBD1. This CDR3 has 15 amino acids. Germline lookup yields CDR1 SGDLS and CDR2 YYNGEE. J was trimmed by 4 bases and V by 2 bases; bases with no gene match: 4. CDR3 sequence (DNA): TGTGCCAGCAGCGTCGAAGGGACAGGGTACAATGAGCAGTTCTTC. It codes for CASSVEGTGYNEQFF.

V gene TRBV30 combines with J gene TRBJ1-5; 7 bases agree with TRBD1. Germline CDR1 GTSNPN, CDR2 SVGIG (reference sequence). The CDR3 contains 19 residues. J was trimmed by 0 bases and V by 8 bases; bases with no gene match: 22. The CDR3 nucleotides are TGTGCCGCGTCTATGGGACAGTCGAAAACTCTTTATAGCAATCAGCCCCAGCATTTT. Its protein product is CAASMGQSKTLYSNQPQHF.